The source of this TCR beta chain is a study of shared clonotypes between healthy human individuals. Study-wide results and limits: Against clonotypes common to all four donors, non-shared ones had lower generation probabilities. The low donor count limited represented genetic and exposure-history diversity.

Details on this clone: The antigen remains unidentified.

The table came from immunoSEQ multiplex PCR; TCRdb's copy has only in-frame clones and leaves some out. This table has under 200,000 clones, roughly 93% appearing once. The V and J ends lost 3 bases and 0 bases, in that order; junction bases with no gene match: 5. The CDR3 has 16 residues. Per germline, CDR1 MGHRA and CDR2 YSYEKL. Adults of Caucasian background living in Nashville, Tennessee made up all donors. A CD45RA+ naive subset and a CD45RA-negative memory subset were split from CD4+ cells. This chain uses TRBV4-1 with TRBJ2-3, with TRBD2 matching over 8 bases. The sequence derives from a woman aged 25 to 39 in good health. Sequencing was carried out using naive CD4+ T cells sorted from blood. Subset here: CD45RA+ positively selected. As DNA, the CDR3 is TGCGCCAGCAGCCAGCCGACTAGCGCCAGCACAGATACGCAGTATTTT. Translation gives CASSQPTSASTDTQYF.